The next 10 T cell receptor beta chains were all read from a single sample in a study of blood T cell repertoires in COVID-19. Data came from immunoSEQ multiplex PCR; TCRdb stores just in-frame clones and leaves some out. The sample has about 67,000 clones; 82% are singletons. Sequencing used peripheral blood. The receptors were gathered from a human donor in a cohort sampled during active COVID-19.

This rearrangement joins TRBV10-3 to TRBJ1-6, with 10 bases aligning to TRBD1. V shed 4 bases, J shed 6 bases, and the junction held 15 bases outside the gene matches. This CDR3 is built from 19 residues. The V gene's germline CDR1 is ENHRY and CDR2 SYGVKD. The CDR3 sequence is CAISGAGQGTTGRNSPLHF. CDR3 sequence (DNA): TGTGCCATCAGTGGGGCGGGACAGGGGACCACTGGTCGTAATTCACCCCTCCACTTT.

The chain joins TRBV4-3 to TRBJ1-4; D remains ambiguous. CDR1 and CDR2 (germline): LGHNA, YSLEER. The germline V and J ends were trimmed by 5 bases and 5 bases, with 18 bases remaining between them. The CDR3 is made up of 16 amino acids. The CDR3: CASSSSLGTRNEKLFF. The CDR3 DNA follows: TGCGCCAGCAGCTCAAGCCTGGGAACTAGAAATGAAAAACTGTTTTTT.

This clone was seen once. The rearrangement uses TRBV10-3 and TRBJ2-5, with D maybe TRBD2 (5 bases). The CDR3 contains 15 residues. The V and J ends lost 10 bases and 5 bases respectively, with 23 bases between them. CDR1 is ENHRY, CDR2 SYGVKD, per germline. In DNA, the CDR3 is TGTGCCACTGGCCCGGGATTCCTAAATGGGGAGACCCAGTACTTC. This sequence encodes CATGPGFLNGETQYF.

V usage is TRBV14 and J usage is TRBJ1-5; 7 bases are a match to TRBD1. The CDR3 spans 17 residues. Germline V CDR1 and CDR2: SGHDN, FVKESK. J lost 0 bases, V lost 5 bases, and 10 bases had no gene match. The CDR3 DNA follows: TGTGCCAGCAGCATCCCGGGACAGATGTATAGCAATCAGCCCCAGCATTTT. Translated: CASSIPGQMYSNQPQHF.

The chain's CDR3 is CASSTDRAASNQPQHF. The CDR3 DNA sequence: TGTGCCAGCAGTACGGACAGGGCAGCCAGCAATCAGCCCCAGCATTTT. The genes are TRBV6-6 and TRBJ1-5, with 8 bases lining up with TRBD1. CDR1 and CDR2 (germline): MNHNY, SVGAGI (reference sequence). This CDR3 has 16 residues. J gave up 1 base and V 5 bases, and 7 bases lay outside the gene matches.

The chain has TRBV28 and TRBJ2-5, with TRBD2 matching 9 bases. The CDR3 totals 16 residues. V lost 0 bases to trimming and J lost 2 bases; unmatched junction nucleotides: 4. Germline-derived CDR1 and CDR2 are MDHEN and SYDVKM. CDR3 sequence: CASSLWGLAVQETQYF. The CDR3 bases are TGTGCCAGCAGTTTATGGGGACTAGCAGTACAAGAGACCCAGTACTTC. Drawing the rest from reference TRBV28 and TRBJ2-5, the complete variable domain is DVKVTQSSRYLVKRTGEKVFLECVQDMDHENMFWYRQDPGLGLRLIYFSYDVKMKEKGDIPEGYSVSREKKERFSLILESASTNQTSMYLCASSLWGLAVQETQYFGPGTRLLVL.

The rearrangement links TRBV6-6 to TRBJ2-7, with 8 bases identical to TRBD1. CDR3 length equals 14 residues. J lost 3 bases, V lost 5 bases, and 6 bases had no gene match. Germline CDR1 is MNHNY and CDR2 is SVGAGI (reference sequence). The CDR3: CASSPSGQGYEQYF. The CDR3 coding sequence is TGTGCCAGCAGTCCTTCCGGACAGGGCTACGAGCAGTACTTC.

The chain couples TRBV15 to TRBJ1-1; D not certain. The CDR3 consists of 14 residues. The V gene lost 0 bases and the J gene lost 5 bases, with 10 bases spanning the gap. Germline V gene sequence: CDR1 LNHNV, CDR2 YYDKDF (reference sequence). CDR3 DNA sequence: TGTGCCACCAGCAGAGATTCGACGGGGACTGAAGCTTTCTTT. Translated, it gives CATSRDSTGTEAFF.

This chain uses TRBV4-2 with TRBJ2-1; weak D call: TRBD2 (7 bases). The CDR3 extends over 16 amino acids. V was clipped by 1 base and J by 7 bases, with 17 bases between them. The germline V gene has CDR1 LGHNA and CDR2 YNFKEQ. The CDR3 nucleotides read TGTGCCAGCAGCCAAGGCAGAGGGGGGGGCAGAAATGAGCAGTTCTTC. It codes for CASSQGRGGGRNEQFF.

This clone was counted only a few times. The chain links TRBV9 to TRBJ1-6; D perhaps matches TRBD1 (5 bases). The V gene lost 0 bases and the J gene lost 9 bases, with 7 bases spanning the gap. The CDR3 has 13 amino acids. CDR1 is SGDLS, CDR2 YYNGEE, per germline. The CDR3: CASSVEGRSPLHF. For the CDR3, the DNA is TGTGCCAGCAGCGTAGAGGGGCGTTCACCCCTCCACTTT.